Below are 2 T cell receptor beta chains sequenced from a single sample in a study of molecular identifiers for immune sequencing clone quantification. TCRdb re-called the PCR reads through MiXCR, storing one row per CDR3 protein. The table shows 600,000 to 650,000 distinct CDR3 sequences, with 20% occurring only once. The sample comprised naive CD8+ T cells from blood, with Jurkat cell RNA spiked in. Subset defined: FACS-sorted CD8+CD4-CCR7+CD45RA+ naive T cells. The receptors come from a human donor in good health. Some libraries in this study had Jurkat cell RNA spiked in.

Notes on this clonotype: At one end, the junction sequence differs from germline, possibly due to a read error. V is TRBV7-2 and J is TRBJ2-7, with D unresolved. CDR3 length equals 15 residues. Germline V gene lookup returns CDR1 SGHTA and CDR2 FQGNSA. CDR3 loop: CAGSRYTGSLYEQYF. The CDR3 coding sequence is TGTGCCGGCAGCCGTTATACCGGGTCTCTTTACGAGCAGTACTTC.

In its sample, this clonotype was seen many times. J is TRBJ2-3 and V is TRBV20-1, with TRBD2 matching over 9 bases. Germline CDR1 reads DFQATT; CDR2 reads SNEGSKA (reference sequence). Germline trimming cut 5 bases from V and 0 bases from J; bases unmatched to any gene: 6. CDR3 length equals 15 residues. The CDR3: CSAYPSGISTDTQYF. The CDR3 region has the DNA TGCAGTGCTTACCCTAGCGGGATTAGCACAGATACGCAGTATTTT.